A single sample is the source of the 7 T cell receptor beta chains below, sequenced in a study of T-cell reconstitution after alpha-beta-depleted transplantation in children. The TCRbeta library incorporated unique molecular identifiers. TCRdb called the PCR reads again in MiXCR, with one record for every CDR3 protein. The sample comprises about 350,000 distinct CDR3 sequences, about 16% of which are singletons, and roughly 40% rests with the top ten. Sequenced here: PBMCs, mostly from graft donor cells, sampled 360 days after TCRalphabeta/CD19-depleted stem cell transplant. The receptors originated from a male patient aged 2 to 9 who had a stem cell transplant for acute lymphoblastic leukemia, so the T cells may come from the graft donor.

The genes are TRBV27 and TRBJ2-5, with 8 bases matching TRBD1. V lost 6 bases, J lost 5 bases, and 8 bases stayed unmatched. This CDR3 contains 14 residues. Germline lookup yields CDR1 MNHEY and CDR2 SMNVEV (reference sequence). CDR3 bases: TGTGCCAGCAGGGATTCAGGGGGCGGTGAGACCCAGTACTTC. It is translated as CASRDSGGGETQYF.

In its sample, this clonotype was seen many times. The V gene is TRBV4-2, the J gene TRBJ2-1; D is unresolved. Looked up from germline, CDR1 is LGHNA and CDR2 is YNFKEQ. The CDR3 consists of 14 residues. V was trimmed by 0 bases and J by 4 bases, leaving 7 bases between them. CDR3 sequence: CASSQDLLYNEQFF. CDR3 nucleotide sequence: TGTGCCAGCAGCCAAGATCTCCTATACAATGAGCAGTTCTTC.

This clonotype was picked up a small number of times. The CDR3 region is CASSVATGQFRNEQFF. CDR3 DNA sequence: TGTGCCAGCAGCGTAGCGACGGGACAATTTAGGAATGAGCAGTTCTTC. The rearrangement joins TRBV9 to TRBJ2-1, with D perhaps matching TRBD1 (6 bases). Germline V gene data show CDR1 as SGDLS and CDR2 as YYNGEE. V was clipped by 0 bases and J by 7 bases, with 17 bases between them. This CDR3 spans 16 amino acids.

V gene TRBV11-1 combines with J gene TRBJ2-3; the match to TRBD2 covers 12 bases. Losses at the gene ends were 2 bases for V and 2 bases for J; bases not matched to a gene: 8. Germline CDR1 is SGHAT and CDR2 is FQDESV (reference sequence). This CDR3 is 18 amino acids long. CDR3 sequence reads: CASSLTSGRPAFTDTQYF. CDR3 DNA: TGTGCCAGCAGCTTAACTAGCGGGAGGCCCGCTTTCACAGATACGCAGTATTTT.

This clonotype showed up many times. The chain is built from TRBV12-3 or TRBV12-4 and TRBJ1-1, with a tentative D call TRBD1 (5 bases). V was clipped by 5 bases and J by 3 bases, with 19 bases between them. The CDR3 sequence is 16 residues long. CDR3 amino acids: CASSPPPRGRYTEAFF. In nucleotides, the CDR3 is TGTGCCAGCAGTCCCCCCCCGAGGGGCCGCTACACTGAAGCTTTCTTT.

J is TRBJ2-2 and V is TRBV7-2, with D tentatively TRBD1 or TRBD2 (5 bases each). Germline CDR1 and CDR2: SGHTA and FQGNSA. The CDR3 loop spans 16 amino acids. V was shortened by 5 bases and J by 0 bases, with 13 bases between the two germline ends. In DNA, the CDR3 is TGTGCCAGCAGCCCCCGGGGCGTTTCGAACACCGGGGAGCTGTTTTTT. Protein: CASSPRGVSNTGELFF.

This clonotype was recorded a few times. The gene calls are TRBV4-2 and TRBJ2-1; D may be TRBD1 (5 bases). This CDR3 is built from 13 residues. Looked up from germline, CDR1 is LGHNA and CDR2 is YNFKEQ. The ends were cut back, 0 bases at V and 7 bases at J, with 7 bases in the middle. CDR3 region: CASSQDAGNEQFF. Written as DNA, the CDR3 is TGTGCCAGCAGCCAAGATGCAGGGAATGAGCAGTTCTTC.